The text below deals with one T cell receptor (beta chain). This sample was included in a study of blood T cell repertoires in COVID-19. Study at large: T cells, B-cell-depleted T cells, or PBMCs supplied cDNA or gDNA.

The length of the CDR3 is 14 residues. The germline V and J ends were trimmed by 4 bases and 3 bases, with 13 bases remaining between them. CDR1 is SGHRS and CDR2 is YFSETQ in the germline V gene. Generated by immunoSEQ multiplex PCR, the TCRdb table keeps only in-frame clones and is missing some. The sample contains over 110,000 clones, approximately 84% of which appear only once. This receptor was taken from an older woman with acute or convalescent COVID-19. Sequencing was done on a sample of peripheral blood. The chain links TRBV5-1 to TRBJ1-2; D is ambiguous. The DNA for the CDR3 is TGCGCCAGCAGCGCCGGGCCGGAGGACTATGGCTACACCTTC. Its translation: CASSAGPEDYGYTF.